The next 19 T cell receptor beta chains were all read from a single sample in a study of resident and recirculating memory T cells in vitiligo. Clones were read by immunoSEQ multiplex PCR, and TCRdb kept only the in-frame ones, dropping some. The sample lists around 70,000 clones, about nine tenths occurring once. Material: blood. These receptors were obtained from a male donor with vitiligo.

J is TRBJ1-5 and V is TRBV6-6; D not resolved. The V gene's germline CDR1 is MNHNY and CDR2 SVGAGI (reference sequence). The CDR3 consists of 15 residues. V lost 2 bases and J lost 2, with 10 bases in between. CDR3 bases: TGTGCCAGCAGTTACATCGGGGAAGGCAATCAGCCCCAGCATTTT. Its protein is CASSYIGEGNQPQHF.

The rearrangement joins TRBV7-9 to TRBJ1-1, with unresolved D. This CDR3 comprises 13 residues. Trimming stripped 1 base from V and 4 bases from J, with 7 bases between. CDR1 and CDR2 from the germline V gene are SEHNR and FQNEAQ (reference sequence). In nucleotides, the CDR3 is TGTGCCAGCAGCTTAGTAATCGGCACTGAAGCTTTCTTT. Translating it yields CASSLVIGTEAFF.

The CDR3 sequence: CASSLDRRRSSTF. The CDR3 DNA reads TGCGCCAGCAGCTTGGACAGGAGAAGATCTAGCACCTTC. The chain carries TRBV5-1 and TRBJ1-2, with a tentative D call TRBD1 (5 bases). The CDR3 covers 13 residues. The germline CDR1 and CDR2 sequences are SGHRS and YFSETQ. The ends were cut back, 0 bases at V and 13 bases at J, with 16 bases in the middle. Using reference TRBV5-1 and TRBJ1-2 for the parts outside the CDR3, the full variable domain is KAGVTQTPRYLIKTRGQQVTLSCSPISGHRSVSWYQQTPGQGLQFLFEYFSETQRNKGNFPGRFSGRQFSNSRSEMNVSTLELGDSALYLCASSLDRRRSSTFGSGTRLTVV.

This chain joins TRBV5-6 and TRBJ2-3, with 8 positions matching TRBD2. The CDR3 spans 16 residues. V lost 3 bases and J lost 6; bases outside the gene matches: 12. CDR1 and CDR2 (germline): SGHDT, YYEEEE. The chain's CDR3 is CASSSVPGGATDTQYF. CDR3 in DNA: TGTGCCAGCAGCTCCGTTCCGGGGGGGGCTACGGATACGCAGTATTTT. Together with reference TRBV5-6 and TRBJ2-3, the CDR3 gives the full variable domain: DAGVTQSPTHLIKTRGQQVTLRCSPKSGHDTVSWYQQALGQGPQFIFQYYEEEERQRGNFPDRFSGHQFPNYSSELNVNALLLGDSALYLCASSSVPGGATDTQYFGPGTRLTVL.

V and J are TRBV5-1 and TRBJ1-2, with 8 bases lining up with TRBD1. Germline CDR1 reads SGHRS; CDR2 reads YFSETQ. Germline trimming cut 4 bases from V and 6 bases from J; bases unmatched to any gene: 11. The CDR3 consists of 15 residues. CDR3 sequence reads: CASSRKGGQGDGYTF. CDR3 DNA: TGCGCCAGCAGCCGTAAGGGAGGACAGGGAGATGGCTACACCTTC.

The chain uses TRBV2 and TRBJ2-2; D is perhaps TRBD1 (6 bases). The germline V gene has CDR1 SNHLY and CDR2 FYNNEI. Trimming shortened V by 7 bases and J by 4 bases, and 13 bases separated the two germline ends. The CDR3 totals 14 residues. CDR3 DNA sequence: TGTGCCAGCAACAGGGATGGGGTCACCGGGGAGCTGTTTTTT. It yields the protein CASNRDGVTGELFF.

The CDR3 region has the DNA TGCGCCAGCAGCTCCCAGGGCAGGGCTACCACCTACAATGAGCAGTTCTTC. The encoded protein is CASSSQGRATTYNEQFF. This chain links TRBV5-1 with TRBJ2-1, with a tentative D call TRBD1 (5 bases). Trimming pared 3 bases from V and 2 bases from J, leaving 18 bases between. This CDR3 spans 17 amino acids. Per germline, CDR1 SGHRS and CDR2 YFSETQ.

The chain is built from TRBV27 and TRBJ1-1; D is unclear. The germline gives CDR1 MNHEY, CDR2 SMNVEV (reference sequence). CDR3 length: 14 residues. V gave up 5 bases and J gave up 4 bases, with 14 bases separating them. The CDR3 DNA follows: TGTGCCAGCAGTCTCATACATCCGGGCACTGAAGCTTTCTTT. This translates into CASSLIHPGTEAFF.

V and J are TRBV10-3 and TRBJ1-1, with D hard to call. Trimming removed 3 bases at V and 4 bases at J, with 15 bases between. Germline lookup yields CDR1 ENHRY and CDR2 SYGVKD. The CDR3 loop spans 15 amino acids. The CDR3 sequence: CAISEMESASTEAFF. The CDR3, as DNA: TGTGCCATCAGTGAAATGGAGAGTGCTAGCACTGAAGCTTTCTTT.

The chain carries TRBV7-2 and TRBJ2-5; 9 bases fit TRBD2. The CDR3 loop spans 17 amino acids. Germline lookup yields CDR1 SGHTA and CDR2 FQGNSA. With V trimmed by 1 base and J by 7 bases, 13 bases remained unmatched. The CDR3 sequence: CASSLGDRRGGQGTQYF. DNA of the CDR3: TGTGCCAGCAGCTTAGGGGACCGGCGGGGGGGCCAGGGGACCCAGTACTTC.

This rearrangement joins TRBV6-6 to TRBJ1-1, with D unclear. The germline V gene has CDR1 MNHNY and CDR2 SVGAGI (reference sequence). Trimming shortened V by 2 bases and J by 5 bases, and 9 bases separated the two germline ends. The CDR3 runs to 13 residues. Here the CDR3 reads CASSYTPLTEAFF. CDR3 DNA sequence: TGTGCCAGCAGTTACACACCTTTAACTGAAGCTTTCTTT.

The chain recombines TRBV6-5 with TRBJ2-7, with 9 bases lining up with TRBD2. Per germline, CDR1 MNHEY and CDR2 SVGAGI. The ends lost 4 bases at V and 2 bases at J; junction bases unmatched: 9. The CDR3 loop spans 16 amino acids. CDR3 in DNA: TGTGCCAGCAGTTCCCCCCCCCTAGCGGGGACCTACGAGCAGTACTTC. It specifies CASSSPPLAGTYEQYF.

The rearrangement joins TRBV7-8 to TRBJ2-1; 12 bases fit TRBD2. Per germline, CDR1 SGHVS and CDR2 FQNEAQ. The junction had 4 bases not matched to a gene; V was cut back by 5 bases and J by 5 bases. This CDR3 spans 15 amino acids. CDR3 sequence reads: CASSTLAGGDNEQFF. In DNA, the CDR3 is TGTGCCAGCAGCACTCTAGCGGGGGGGGACAATGAGCAGTTCTTC.

This chain joins TRBV11-2 and TRBJ1-2; tentative D call: TRBD1 (5 bases). The V gene's germline CDR1 is SGHAT and CDR2 FQNNGV. V was clipped by 0 bases and J by 8 bases, with 13 bases between them. The CDR3 is 14 amino acids. As DNA, the CDR3 is TGTGCCAGCAGCTTAGATCGGGGCGGGGTAGGCTACACCTTC. It encodes CASSLDRGGVGYTF.

The CDR3 sequence is CASSFGAPTAPQTQHF. Here the CDR3 DNA reads TGTGCCAGCAGCTTTGGGGCCCCCACAGCCCCACAGACCCAGCATTTT. The gene calls are TRBV5-6 and TRBJ1-5, with D tentatively TRBD1 (5 bases). This CDR3 comprises 16 residues. Trimming pared 2 bases from V and 11 bases from J, leaving 23 bases between. Germline CDR1 reads SGHDT; CDR2 reads YYEEEE. Complete variable domain (other parts from reference TRBV5-6 and TRBJ1-5): DAGVTQSPTHLIKTRGQQVTLRCSPKSGHDTVSWYQQALGQGPQFIFQYYEEEERQRGNFPDRFSGHQFPNYSSELNVNALLLGDSALYLCASSFGAPTAPQTQHFGDGTRLSIL.

The chain carries TRBV29-1 and TRBJ2-5; no reliable D call. CDR3 length: 13 residues. Germline-derived CDR1 and CDR2 are SQVTM and ANQGSEA. Trimming cost V 5 bases and J 0 bases, with 10 bases left between them. The CDR3 protein is CSVHHSNQETQYF. In DNA form, the CDR3 reads TGCAGCGTTCACCACAGTAACCAAGAGACCCAGTACTTC.

V and J are TRBV6-6 and TRBJ1-4; D remains ambiguous. Per germline, CDR1 MNHNY and CDR2 SVGAGI (reference sequence). The CDR3 consists of 14 residues. V was cut by 2 bases and J by 6 bases, with 10 bases left in between. The CDR3 DNA sequence: TGTGCCAGCAGTTACGTTCCGGTAGATGAAAAACTGTTTTTT. Translation gives CASSYVPVDEKLFF.

This rearrangement joins TRBV30 to TRBJ2-3; perhaps TRBD1 as D (5 bases). V was shortened by 4 bases and J by 0 bases, with 11 bases between the two germline ends. There are 14 residues in the CDR3. Germline CDR1 is GTSNPN and CDR2 is SVGIG (reference sequence). CDR3 amino acids: CAWMWSGSTDTQYF. CDR3 bases: TGTGCCTGGATGTGGTCAGGGAGCACAGATACGCAGTATTTT.

V usage is TRBV9 and J usage is TRBJ1-5; weak D call: TRBD1 (5 bases). CDR3 length: 16 amino acids. The V end lost 4 bases, the J end lost 1 base, and 15 bases lay between the germline ends. Germline loops: CDR1 SGDLS, CDR2 YYNGEE. CDR3 in DNA: TGTGCCAGCAGCCCGGAGGGGTGGGAAAGCAATCAGCCCCAGCATTTT. Translation: CASSPEGWESNQPQHF.